These T cell receptor beta chains were read from a single sample in a study of T cell responses to AZD1222 COVID-19 vaccine. Sequenced by immunoSEQ multiplex PCR; TCRdb stores in-frame clones only, minus some. The table includes more than 140,000 clones, about nine tenths detected once. The sequencing used peripheral blood, collected on day 0 of MenACWY control vaccination. All receptors derive from an adult in good health. CDR3s include the opening cysteine and the closing phenylalanine or tryptophan. The order of the fields is J gene, D gene, V gene, clone size, CDR3 protein, CDR3 DNA. A D gene is named only where the DNA matches it firmly. Only some rows state a clone size, as once, few, many or a class for expanded clones.

>TRBJ1-1|TRBD1|TRBV5-1|NA
CASTLGTGMNTEAFF
TGCGCCAGCACCCTTGGGACAGGGATGAACACTGAAGCTTTCTTT
>TRBJ1-2|NA|TRBV29-1|NA
CSVGYGVYGYTF
TGCAGCGTTGGCTACGGGGTCTATGGCTACACCTTC
>TRBJ1-2|NA|TRBV6-5|few
CASRSPYNYGYTF
TGTGCCAGCAGGTCCCCGTATAACTATGGCTACACCTTC
>TRBJ2-5|NA|TRBV27|once
CASSYRARETQYF
TGTGCCAGCAGTTACAGGGCGCGGGAGACCCAGTACTTC
>TRBJ1-1|NA|TRBV2|once
CASKWESEAFF
TGTGCCAGCAAGTGGGAGAGTGAAGCTTTCTTT
>TRBJ1-2|NA|TRBV15|NA
CATSSGGGANYGYTF
TGTGCCACCAGCAGCGGCGGCGGAGCCAACTATGGCTACACCTTC
>TRBJ1-1|TRBD1|TRBV11-3|NA
CASSPRTGSPMNTEAFF
TGTGCCAGCAGCCCACGGACAGGGTCCCCCATGAACACTGAAGCTTTCTTT
>TRBJ2-3|TRBD1|TRBV28|NA
CASSEGQGGSTDTQYF
TGTGCCAGCAGTGAGGGACAGGGTGGAAGTACAGATACGCAGTATTTT
>TRBJ1-2|TRBD1|TRBV4-3|few
CASSQGIGTGVVVGYTF
TGCGCCAGCAGCCAAGGGATAGGGACAGGTGTTGTGGTTGGCTACACCTTC
>TRBJ2-5|NA|TRBV7-2|NA
CASSWGAETQYF
TGTGCCAGCAGCTGGGGTGCAGAGACCCAGTACTTC
>TRBJ1-1|NA|TRBV28|NA
CASSFTLGGQTEAFF
TGTGCCAGCAGTTTTACCCTCGGGGGGCAGACTGAAGCTTTCTTT
>TRBJ2-1|TRBD2|TRBV7-3|once
CASSLLAGGNEQFF
TGTGCCAGCAGCTTACTAGCGGGGGGAAATGAGCAGTTCTTC
>TRBJ1-5|TRBD1|TRBV7-2|NA
CASSETGGGNQPQHF
TGTGCCAGCAGCGAGACAGGGGGCGGCAATCAGCCCCAGCATTTT
>TRBJ2-7|TRBD1|TRBV5-6|NA
CASSLWDRVGEQYF
TGTGCCAGCAGCTTGTGGGACAGGGTAGGCGAGCAGTACTTC
>TRBJ2-5|NA|TRBV7-2|once
CASILFGGQGETQYF
TGTGCCAGCATTCTTTTCGGGGGGCAAGGAGAGACCCAGTACTTC
>TRBJ2-5|NA|TRBV3-1/TRBV3-2|NA
CASSQDFGTPLGETQYF
TGTGCCAGCAGCCAAGATTTCGGCACCCCACTAGGGGAGACCCAGTACTTC
>TRBJ1-4|NA|TRBV7-9|NA
CASSLSRGAKEKLFF
TGTGCCAGCAGCTTATCCCGAGGGGCAAAAGAAAAACTGTTTTTT
>TRBJ1-6|TRBD1|TRBV6-4|NA
CASSESGTGPSPLHF
TGTGCCAGCAGTGAATCCGGGACAGGCCCTTCACCCCTCCACTTT
>TRBJ2-7|NA|TRBV7-9|few
CASSSGRESSYEQYF
TGTGCCAGCAGCTCCGGTCGGGAGAGCTCCTACGAGCAGTACTTC
>TRBJ1-1|NA|TRBV11-3|NA
CASSLEKSNTEAFF
TGTGCCAGCAGCTTAGAAAAGAGTAACACTGAAGCTTTCTTT
>TRBJ2-7|NA|TRBV30|NA
CAWSVGGDSYEQYF
TGTGCCTGGAGTGTAGGGGGGGACTCCTACGAGCAGTACTTC
>TRBJ1-2|NA|TRBV28|NA
CASSLGYRAGYGYTF
TGTGCCAGCAGTTTAGGATACAGGGCCGGCTATGGCTACACCTTC
>TRBJ2-1|TRBD2|TRBV5-1|NA
CASSNSGRAYEQFF
TGCGCCAGCAGCAATAGCGGGAGGGCATACGAGCAGTTCTTC
>TRBJ2-2|NA|TRBV5-1|NA
CASSLAKGDTGELFF
TGCGCCAGCAGTCTTGCCAAGGGTGACACCGGGGAGCTGTTTTTT
>TRBJ1-5|NA|TRBV9|NA
CASSPDVSNQPQHF
TGTGCCAGCAGTCCCGACGTTAGCAATCAGCCCCAGCATTTT
>TRBJ2-2|TRBD1|TRBV5-1|NA
CASSSNPGTGAGELFF
TGCGCCAGCAGCTCGAACCCCGGGACAGGGGCCGGGGAGCTGTTTTTT
>TRBJ1-2|TRBD1|TRBV6-5|NA
CASRPNRGRYGYTF
TGTGCCAGCAGACCGAACAGGGGGCGGTATGGCTACACCTTC
>TRBJ1-2|NA|TRBV6-5|once
CASSYLQGYGYTF
TGTGCCAGCAGTTACCTACAGGGCTATGGCTACACCTTC
>TRBJ1-1|NA|TRBV5-1|NA
CASSLGAAGNTEAFF
TGCGCCAGCAGCTTGGGGGCGGCGGGGAACACTGAAGCTTTCTTT
>TRBJ2-7|NA|TRBV19|NA
CASSPSEVPQYF
TGTGCCAGTAGTCCATCAGAGGTCCCCCAGTACTTC
>TRBJ1-1|NA|TRBV19|NA
CASSPGGTEAFF
TGTGCCAGTAGTCCCGGGGGGACTGAAGCTTTCTTT
>TRBJ1-2|NA|TRBV2|once
CASSPHEGYTF
TGTGCCAGCAGTCCCCACGAAGGCTACACCTTC
>TRBJ1-6|NA|TRBV12-3/TRBV12-4|NA
CASSRNNSPLHF
TGTGCCAGCAGTCGAAATAATTCACCCCTCCACTTT
>TRBJ1-2|NA|TRBV7-9|NA
CASSRGAGKQGYTF
TGTGCCAGCAGCCGAGGGGCGGGGAAGCAGGGCTACACCTTC
>TRBJ2-5|NA|TRBV7-2|NA
CASSLAPSIETQYF
TGTGCCAGCAGCTTAGCTCCTAGCATAGAGACCCAGTACTTC
>TRBJ1-5|TRBD1|TRBV5-5|NA
CASSAGTGDQPQHF
TGTGCCAGCAGTGCCGGGACAGGCGATCAGCCCCAGCATTTT
>TRBJ2-2|NA|TRBV7-2|few
CASSARKGGNTGELFF
TGTGCCAGCAGCGCGCGCAAAGGGGGGAACACCGGGGAGCTGTTTTTT
>TRBJ1-4|NA|TRBV11-1|NA
CASSAGANREKLFF
TGTGCCAGCAGCGCAGGGGCGAATCGGGAAAAACTGTTTTTT
>TRBJ2-3|NA|TRBV7-2|once
CASSRFPTSTDTQYF
TGTGCCAGCAGCCGCTTCCCGACTTCCACAGATACGCAGTATTTT
>TRBJ1-2|TRBD1|TRBV7-2|NA
CASSLEPGQGFMGGYTF
TGTGCCAGCAGCTTAGAGCCCGGACAGGGGTTCATGGGTGGCTACACCTTC
>TRBJ2-7|NA|TRBV10-1|NA
CANPDPREQYF
TGCGCCAACCCGGACCCCCGGGAGCAGTACTTC